This TCR beta chain was profiled in a study of blood T cell repertoires in COVID-19. As for the study in general: Collection of acute and convalescent COVID-19 samples took place in the United States, Italy and Spain. T cells, B-cell-depleted T cells, or PBMCs supplied cDNA or gDNA.

Profiling relied on immunoSEQ multiplex PCR, and the TCRdb table lists in-frame clones only, not all of them. The table records a few hundred thousand clones, approximately 91% of them present only once. Germline V gene lookup returns CDR1 KGHDR and CDR2 SFDVKD. The CDR3 consists of 17 residues. V was clipped by 1 base and J by 5 bases, with 17 bases between them. Donors of Cohort 3 who recovered were those that had two negative PCRs, clearance, or symptom resolution. This chain uses TRBV24-1 with TRBJ2-1; possible D gene TRBD1, 6 bases. The specimen sequenced was PBMCs or T cells enriched from blood (not recorded which). This receptor was taken from a woman in her sixties who had recovered from COVID-19. The CDR3 here is CATSDFVRRGPHNEQFF. CDR3 in DNA: TGTGCCACCAGTGATTTTGTCCGCAGGGGACCCCACAATGAGCAGTTCTTC.